Only a few counts were recorded for the clone carrying this TCR beta chain. The data belong to a study of shared clonotypes between healthy human individuals. Data came from immunoSEQ multiplex PCR; TCRdb stores just in-frame clones and leaves some out. The sample yields about 110,000 clones, more than 65% seen once. From germline, CDR1 is LNHDA and CDR2 SQIVND (reference sequence). The CDR3 spans 15 residues. V lost 1 base, J lost 4 bases, and 6 bases stayed unmatched. The sequence came from a woman aged 25-40 years in good health. The J gene is TRBJ2-5, the V gene TRBV19; the match to TRBD1 covers 7 bases. Sequencing was performed on memory CD8+ T cells sorted from blood. Sample subset: CD45RO+ cells pooled with CCR7-negative TemRA cells. The CDR3 is CASSIGPAGGETQYF. CDR3 nucleotides: TGTGCCAGTAGTATAGGTCCTGCAGGGGGAGAGACCCAGTACTTC.